This T cell receptor beta chain was sequenced during a study of PD-1 blockade in classical Hodgkin lymphoma. All patients relapsed after autologous stem cell transplantation, and brentuximab vedotin exposure varied. Comment on this clone: Its antigen is unidentified.

V trimming: 6 bases; J trimming: 1 base; junction bases outside the gene matches: 8. The CDR3 runs 15 residues. Germline values: CDR1 SNHLY, CDR2 FYNNEI. Data came from immunoSEQ multiplex PCR; TCRdb stores just in-frame clones and leaves some out. In the table there are tens of thousands of clones, over 70% of which are singletons. Study findings and constraints: Patients with a complete response exhibited baseline diversity comparable to newly diagnosed patients. Researchers reported that CD4+ TCR diversity, though not CD8+, rose significantly by C4D1. Patients were excluded if nivolumab began under 1 year after ASCT (the autologous transplant). As was reported, newly diagnosed patients showed lower baseline TCR diversity than healthy donors did.

The origin of this receptor is a human donor with classical Hodgkin lymphoma. The sample consisted of peripheral blood mononuclear cells (PBMCs), taken at baseline. The chain links TRBV2 to TRBJ1-1, with TRBD1 matching over 7 bases. The CDR3 sequence: CASRRTGQPNTEAFF. The CDR3, as DNA: TGTGCCAGCAGACGAACGGGACAGCCGAACACTGAAGCTTTCTTT.